Listed below are T cell receptor beta chains from one sample, sequenced in a study of long-term antiretroviral therapy in people with HIV. Data came from immunoSEQ multiplex PCR; TCRdb stores just in-frame clones and leaves some out. The data contain fewer than 30,000 clones, over 75% of them singletons. This sample comprised unsorted PBMCs, obtained 1.1 years before starting antiretroviral therapy. These receptors all come from a woman aged 30 to 39 with HIV. Each CDR3 is given with its conserved first and last residue. Fields, in order: J gene, clone size, V gene, D gene, CDR3 DNA, CDR3 protein. The D gene is left open where the match is weak. Only part of the rows carry a size: once, few, many, or a class if the clone is expanded.

TRBJ2-1	-	TRBV5-4	TRBD2	TGTGCCAGCAGCTTATCTAGCGGGGCAAACAATGAGCAGTTCTTC	CASSLSSGANNEQFF
TRBJ2-1	-	TRBV5-1	-	TGCGCCAGCAGCTATCCTTCCGGGTTTTCCTACAATGAGCAGTTCTTC	CASSYPSGFSYNEQFF
TRBJ2-1	-	TRBV18	TRBD2	TGTGCCAGCTCACCTCAGGGGTACGGGGGGGGCAACAATGAGCAGTTCTTC	CASSPQGYGGGNNEQFF
TRBJ2-1	few	TRBV27	TRBD1	TGTGCCAGCAGTTTACGGGACAGGGATGATGAGCAGTTCTTC	CASSLRDRDDEQFF
TRBJ1-3	-	TRBV2	-	TGTGCCAGCAGGTCCACAGGGTCCGGAAACACCATATATTTT	CASRSTGSGNTIYF
TRBJ2-2	-	TRBV10-3	-	TGTGCCATCAGTGAGGAGAGAAACACCGGGGAGCTGTTTTTT	CAISEERNTGELFF
TRBJ1-5	-	TRBV30	-	TGTGCCTGGAGTGTATTGGGGTCTCAGCCCCAGCATTTT	CAWSVLGSQPQHF
TRBJ2-5	-	TRBV18	-	TGTGCCAGCTCCCCCGCACAGGGAGGGAGAGAGACCCAGTACTTC	CASSPAQGGRETQYF
TRBJ1-1	-	TRBV5-1	-	TGCGCCAGCAGCTTCCTCCGAGACACTGAAGCTTTCTTT	CASSFLRDTEAFF
TRBJ1-1	-	TRBV5-6	-	TGTGCCAGCAGCTTGTTAAACACTGAAGCTTTCTTT	CASSLLNTEAFF
TRBJ1-1	-	TRBV4-2	-	TGTGCCAGCAGCCAACGGGGGGATCCAAACACTGAAGCTTTCTTT	CASSQRGDPNTEAFF
TRBJ2-3	-	TRBV5-1	TRBD2	TGCGCCAGCAGCCACGCGGGGCCTAGCGGGGGAGATACGCAGTATTTT	CASSHAGPSGGDTQYF
TRBJ1-2	-	TRBV5-6	-	TGTGCCAGCAGCCCGACAAGCGTAACTACTCTCTATGGCTACACCTTC	CASSPTSVTTLYGYTF
TRBJ1-2	-	TRBV19	TRBD1	TGTGCCAGTAGACAACCGACAGGGACCTTCTATGGCTACACCTTC	CASRQPTGTFYGYTF
TRBJ1-2	-	TRBV19	-	TGTGCCAGTAGTCGAGGGCAGCCGATGTCTCCGGAGGGCTACACCTTC	CASSRGQPMSPEGYTF
TRBJ1-2	few	TRBV14	-	TGTGCCAGCAGCCCTTTGGGACATTCGGGGAACTATGGCTACACCTTC	CASSPLGHSGNYGYTF
TRBJ1-5	once	TRBV4-2	-	TGTGCCAGCAGCCAAGAGTTATTGGGGGGCTCTAGCAATCAGCCCCAGCATTTT	CASSQELLGGSSNQPQHF
TRBJ1-5	-	TRBV7-3	TRBD1	TGTGCCAGCAGCTTTCTGTCGAGGACAGGGACGCAGCCCCAGCATTTT	CASSFLSRTGTQPQHF
TRBJ2-5	-	TRBV4-2	-	TGTGCCAGCAGCCAAGTCCTAGAAGAGACCCAGTACTTC	CASSQVLEETQYF
TRBJ1-2	few	TRBV5-5	TRBD1	TGTGCCAGCAGCTGGACAGGGGAGGATGGCTACACCTTC	CASSWTGEDGYTF